The next 28 T cell receptor beta chains were all read from a single sample in a study of shared T cell receptors in the human thymus. Method: immunoSEQ multiplex PCR; TCRdb's copy keeps in-frame clones and lacks some. The table lists under 450,000 clones, around 95% of them singletons. Sequencing was done on a sample of thymocytes. These receptors all stem from a human donor.

The chain is built from TRBV5-5 and TRBJ2-3; 14 bases align to TRBD2. The V gene's germline CDR1 is SGHKS and CDR2 YYEKEE (reference sequence). Germline trimming cut 4 bases from V and 6 bases from J; bases unmatched to any gene: 13. CDR3 length: 18 amino acids. This CDR3 is CASSLRIPGLAGEDTQYF. In DNA form, the CDR3 reads TGTGCCAGCAGCCTGAGGATCCCGGGACTAGCGGGAGAGGATACGCAGTATTTT.

This rearrangement joins TRBV7-9 to TRBJ2-5; D is unresolved. CDR3 length: 16 residues. With 3 bases removed from V and 5 bases from J, the gap between germline ends came to 19 bases. Germline V gene sequence: CDR1 SEHNR, CDR2 FQNEAQ (reference sequence). This CDR3 is CASSFRSTQSGETQYF. CDR3 DNA sequence: TGTGCCAGCAGCTTTAGATCGACCCAATCTGGGGAGACCCAGTACTTC. Full variable domain (rest looked up from reference TRBV7-9 and TRBJ2-5): DTGVSQNPRHKITKRGQNVTFRCDPISEHNRLYWYRQTLGQGPEFLTYFQNEAQLEKSRLLSDRFSAERPKGSFSTLEIQRTEQGDSAMYLCASSFRSTQSGETQYFGPGTRLLVL.

This sequence joins TRBV19 and TRBJ1-1; D is undetermined. CDR1 LNHDA and CDR2 SQIVND come from the germline V gene (reference sequence). CDR3 length: 14 residues. The V end lost 11 bases, the J end lost 1 base, and 17 bases lay between the germline ends. CDR3 loop: CAAQAAPTNTEAFF. CDR3 in DNA: TGTGCCGCCCAGGCTGCTCCGACGAACACTGAAGCTTTCTTT.

This sequence joins TRBV5-1 and TRBJ2-1; D ambiguous. This CDR3 comprises 15 residues. V was pared by 6 bases and J by 1 base, with 14 bases between. Germline CDR1 SGHRS, CDR2 YFSETQ. CDR3 coding DNA: TGCGCCAGCACTCCTGAGATGGGTTCCTACAATGAGCAGTTCTTC. Encoded protein: CASTPEMGSYNEQFF.

J is TRBJ2-7 and V is TRBV4-3; D is perhaps TRBD1 or TRBD2 (5 bases each). The germline gives CDR1 LGHNA, CDR2 YSLEER. V lost 3 bases and J lost 3, with 15 bases in between. This CDR3 has 15 amino acids. Written as DNA, the CDR3 is TGCGCCAGCAGCCAGTTCCGGGACGGCCTCTACGAGCAGTACTTC. The encoded protein is CASSQFRDGLYEQYF.

Only a few counts were recorded for this clone. This rearrangement joins TRBV28 to TRBJ2-7; maybe TRBD1 (6 bases). Germline V gene data show CDR1 as MDHEN and CDR2 as SYDVKM. The V end lost 1 base, the J end lost 3 bases, and 13 bases lay between the germline ends. The length of the CDR3 is 15 residues. CDR3 bases: TGTGCCAGCAGTTTATTCATTGCGGACAGCTACGAGCAGTACTTC. Translating gives CASSLFIADSYEQYF.

The chain couples TRBV9 to TRBJ2-6, with 8 bases identical to TRBD2. After removal of 3 bases from V and 0 bases from J, the junction contained 8 bases not matched to a gene. CDR3 length: 18 residues. CDR1 and CDR2 (germline): SGDLS, YYNGEE. CDR3 nucleotide sequence: TGTGCCAGCAGCGATGGACTAGCCAACCCCTCTGGGGCCAACGTCCTGACTTTC. This codes for CASSDGLANPSGANVLTF.

V gene TRBV5-6 combines with J gene TRBJ2-1; D is undetermined. V was pared by 3 bases and J by 12 bases, with 34 bases between. The CDR3 covers 19 residues. Germline CDR1 reads SGHDT; CDR2 reads YYEEEE. The CDR3: CASSSSGTRLPPPGTRQFF. The CDR3 bases are TGTGCCAGCAGCTCCTCCGGAACTCGCTTACCACCCCCTGGAACTCGGCAGTTCTTC.

V is TRBV29-1 and J is TRBJ2-1; no clear D gene. Deletions cut 4 bases from V and 8 bases from J, with 15 bases between. Germline CDR1 is SQVTM and CDR2 is ANQGSEA. The CDR3 is 13 amino acids. CDR3 protein: CSVVCSLVDEQFF. The CDR3 DNA reads as TGCAGCGTTGTGTGTTCCCTAGTCGATGAGCAGTTCTTC.

The chain recombines TRBV6-5 with TRBJ2-7; 12 bases align to TRBD2. Germline trimming cut 6 bases from V and 0 bases from J; bases unmatched to any gene: 0. The CDR3 contains 14 residues. The V gene's germline CDR1 is MNHEY and CDR2 SVGAGI. The CDR3 DNA is TGTGCCAGCAGGACTAGCGGGAGCTCCTACGAGCAGTACTTC. It specifies CASRTSGSSYEQYF.

Notes on this clone: Mismatch with germline at one junction end may stem from a read error. The chain carries TRBV27 and TRBJ2-2; possible D gene TRBD2, 6 bases. CDR1 and CDR2 from the germline V gene are MNHEY and SMNVEV (reference sequence). The CDR3 loop spans 15 amino acids. CDR3 DNA sequence: TGTGCCAGCAGTTTATACGGACCAAACACCGGGGGGCTGTTTTTT. It yields the protein CASSLYGPNTGGLFF.

This rearrangement joins TRBV19 to TRBJ2-1; TRBD1 agrees at 7 bases. From germline, CDR1 is LNHDA and CDR2 SQIVND (reference sequence). Germline trimming cut 3 bases from V and 2 bases from J; bases unmatched to any gene: 19. The CDR3 runs 20 residues. The CDR3, as DNA: TGTGCCAGTAGTATTGAAAGCGCTAGCCGGCACAGGGGAGCCTACAATGAGCAGTTCTTC. This encodes CASSIESASRHRGAYNEQFF.

The chain recombines TRBV18 with TRBJ2-3; TRBD2 agrees at 9 bases. The CDR3 extends over 18 amino acids. V gave up 1 base and J gave up 2 bases; unmatched junction bases: 10. CDR1 and CDR2 (germline): KGHSH, LQKENI. In nucleotides, the CDR3 is TGTGCCAGCTCACCACGACAGCCTAGCGGGATCCCCACAGATACGCAGTATTTT. It yields the protein CASSPRQPSGIPTDTQYF.

This chain connects TRBV7-2 to TRBJ1-5; 7 bases map to TRBD1. From germline, CDR1 is SGHTA and CDR2 FQGNSA. J was trimmed by 0 bases and V by 4 bases; bases with no gene match: 6. The CDR3 sequence is 16 residues long. The DNA for the CDR3 is TGTGCCAGCAGCTGGGACAGCCACCTTAGCAATCAGCCCCAGCATTTT. Translating gives CASSWDSHLSNQPQHF.

The V and J genes are TRBV27 and TRBJ2-7; TRBD1 might be the D (5 bases). Trimming took 3 bases from V and 7 from J, leaving 16 bases between them. This CDR3 comprises 14 residues. Germline V gives CDR1 MNHEY, CDR2 SMNVEV (reference sequence). DNA for the CDR3: TGTGCCAGCAGTTTGGGGCAGGGAAATCGGGAGCAGTACTTC. Translated, it gives CASSLGQGNREQYF.

The chain combines TRBV11-3 with TRBJ2-1, with 8 bases that match TRBD1. With V trimmed by 5 bases and J by 9 bases, 9 bases remained unmatched. From germline, CDR1 is SGHNT and CDR2 YENEEA. The CDR3 is 14 amino acids. The CDR3 sequence is CASSTDREVSEQFF. The CDR3 DNA is TGTGCCAGCAGCACGGACAGGGAAGTCAGTGAGCAGTTCTTC. Filled out from reference TRBV11-3 and TRBJ2-1, the complete variable domain reads EAGVVQSPRYKIIEKKQPVAFWCNPISGHNTLYWYLQNLGQGPELLIRYENEEAVDDSQLPKDRFSAERLKGVDSTLKIQPAELGDSAVYLCASSTDREVSEQFFGPGTRLTVL.

The chain links TRBV2 to TRBJ2-1; D may match TRBD1 or TRBD2 (6 bases each). The CDR3 is 14 residues long. Trimming took 6 bases from V and 6 from J, leaving 15 bases between them. Germline V CDR1 and CDR2: SNHLY, FYNNEI. The CDR3 region has the DNA TGTGCCAGCAGGCTCCCCGGGGGCTCCAATGAGCAGTTCTTC. Its protein product is CASRLPGGSNEQFF.

This chain links TRBV4-3 with TRBJ1-1, with D tentatively TRBD1 (5 bases). This CDR3 is built from 15 residues. Germline lookup yields CDR1 LGHNA and CDR2 YSLEER. The V and J ends lost 3 bases and 5 bases respectively, with 16 bases between them. The CDR3 loop is CASSHPPGPVTEAFF. DNA of the CDR3: TGCGCCAGCAGCCACCCCCCGGGACCCGTGACTGAAGCTTTCTTT.

The chain employs TRBV6-5 and TRBJ1-2; D perhaps matches TRBD1 (6 bases). CDR1 and CDR2 (germline): MNHEY, SVGAGI. There are 16 residues in the CDR3. Trimming pared 2 bases from V and 6 bases from J, leaving 19 bases between. The CDR3 loop is CASSYGLYRGGNGYTF. Here the CDR3 DNA reads TGTGCCAGCAGTTACGGGTTGTACAGAGGGGGGAATGGCTACACCTTC.

The V and J genes are TRBV15 and TRBJ2-3, with D unclear. Germline-derived CDR1 and CDR2 are LNHNV and YYDKDF (reference sequence). The V end lost 1 base, the J end lost 3 bases, and 14 bases lay between the germline ends. The CDR3 is 16 amino acids. The CDR3 is CATSRAYPCGTDTQYF. DNA for the CDR3: TGTGCCACCAGCAGAGCGTACCCTTGTGGGACAGATACGCAGTATTTT.

This chain uses TRBV18 with TRBJ2-7; no firm D call. Per germline, CDR1 KGHSH and CDR2 LQKENI. The CDR3 spans 16 residues. V gave up 0 bases and J gave up 2 bases, with 14 bases separating them. The CDR3 region is CASSPPGPVPPYEQYF. For the CDR3, the DNA is TGTGCCAGCTCACCACCGGGCCCTGTTCCGCCCTACGAGCAGTACTTC.

V is TRBV10-1 and J is TRBJ2-1; D is ambiguous. Germline lookup yields CDR1 WNHNN and CDR2 SYGVQD (reference sequence). The CDR3 covers 13 residues. Trimming shortened V by 4 bases and J by 9 bases, and 13 bases separated the two germline ends. The CDR3 DNA is TGCGCCAGCAGTGGCACAGAAGGTCCTGAGCAGTTCTTC. Translating it yields CASSGTEGPEQFF.

Turning to this clone: This sample also contains other DNA sequences that code for the same CDR3. The gene calls are TRBV27 and TRBJ2-1; TRBD2 is a possible D gene (6 bases). CDR1 MNHEY and CDR2 SMNVEV come from the germline V gene (reference sequence). The CDR3 covers 14 residues. V gave up 2 bases and J gave up 3 bases, with 8 bases separating them. This CDR3 is CASSLPGLYNEQFF. For the CDR3, the DNA is TGTGCCAGCAGTTTACCGGGACTCTACAATGAGCAGTTCTTC.

This CDR3 reads CARPRGVYEQYF. For the CDR3, the DNA is TGTGCCAGACCTAGGGGCGTCTACGAGCAGTACTTC. The rearrangement joins TRBV21-1 to TRBJ2-7; TRBD1, the D gene given by the table, was not confirmed from the DNA. TRBV21-1 is a known pseudogene. CDR3 length: 12 residues.

The table lists this clone with a count of one. The chain combines TRBV10-2 with TRBJ1-2, with no clear D. Germline values: CDR1 WSHSY, CDR2 SAAADI. This CDR3 has 13 residues. V shed 6 bases and J shed 4 bases, with 12 bases lying between them. The CDR3 DNA sequence: TGCGCCAGCAGGTTGACGCCTCCCTATGGCTACACCTTC. This gives the protein CASRLTPPYGYTF.

J is TRBJ2-1 and V is TRBV4-3, with 9 bases that match TRBD1. CDR3 length equals 14 residues. From germline, CDR1 is LGHNA and CDR2 YSLEER. V shed 4 bases and J 3 bases; nucleotides not matched to a gene: 1. This CDR3 is CASSRTGVYNEQFF. The CDR3 bases are TGCGCCAGCAGCCGGACAGGGGTCTACAATGAGCAGTTCTTC.

The gene calls are TRBV7-2 and TRBJ2-3; D may match TRBD1 or TRBD2 (5 bases each). Trimming pared 5 bases from V and 10 bases from J, leaving 16 bases between. The CDR3 totals 13 residues. Germline CDR1 SGHTA, CDR2 FQGNSA. The CDR3 region is CASSPLSGGAQYF. DNA of the CDR3: TGTGCCAGCAGCCCTCTTAGTGGGGGAGCGCAGTATTTT.

V is TRBV5-6 and J is TRBJ1-1; the match to TRBD1 covers 7 bases. The CDR3 contains 14 residues. V was pared by 6 bases and J by 1 base, with 6 bases of the junction left unmatched. The germline V gene encodes CDR1 SGHDT and CDR2 YYEEEE. CDR3 amino acids: CASIEQGPNTEAFF. The CDR3 bases are TGTGCCAGCATCGAACAGGGGCCGAACACTGAAGCTTTCTTT.